These T cell receptor beta chains were read from a single sample in a study of early T cells in non-severe SARS-CoV-2 infection. TCRdb re-called the 5' RACE reads with MiXCR, one entry per CDR3 protein. The table lists tens of thousands of distinct CDR3 sequences, roughly 15% of them singletons. The input for sequencing was whole blood, taken at baseline. Source of these receptors: an adult who was a healthcare worker with PCR-confirmed SARS-CoV-2 infection or an uninfected control (not recorded which). Each CDR3 is given with its conserved first and last residue. The D gene is left open where the match is weak. Clone size is stated in some rows and not others, as once, few, many or a class when expanded.

clone size: once
J gene: TRBJ2-1
D gene: TRBD2
V gene: TRBV20-1
CDR3 DNA: TGCAGTGCCGGATTTGGACTAGCGGGAGCAAAGGAGCAGTTCTTC
CDR3 protein: CSAGFGLAGAKEQFF

clone size: few
J gene: TRBJ1-6
D gene: TRBD1
V gene: TRBV2
CDR3 DNA: TGTGCCAGCAGTGATTTTCCTGGGACAGGGGGAAATTCACCCCTCCACTTT
CDR3 protein: CASSDFPGTGGNSPLHF

clone size: few
J gene: TRBJ2-7
D gene: .
V gene: TRBV20-1
CDR3 DNA: TGCAGTGCTAGCCCAGGGGGGTACGAGCAGTACTTC
CDR3 protein: CSASPGGYEQYF

clone size: many
J gene: TRBJ2-1
D gene: .
V gene: TRBV7-3
CDR3 DNA: TGTGCCAGCAGCTTAAGTGGTCATTCGGGGAATGAGCAGTTCTTC
CDR3 protein: CASSLSGHSGNEQFF

clone size: .
J gene: TRBJ2-1
D gene: .
V gene: TRBV28
CDR3 DNA: TGTGCCAGCAAACTATACAATGAGCAGTTCTTC
CDR3 protein: CASKLYNEQFF

clone size: many
J gene: TRBJ1-1
D gene: .
V gene: TRBV5-8
CDR3 DNA: TGTGCCAGCAGCCCACAGGGCCTAATGAACACTGAAGCTTTCTTT
CDR3 protein: CASSPQGLMNTEAFF

clone size: .
J gene: TRBJ2-7
D gene: .
V gene: TRBV7-9
CDR3 DNA: TGTGCCAGCAGCTTCGGCAGTCCGAGGTACGAGCAGTACTTC
CDR3 protein: CASSFGSPRYEQYF

clone size: .
J gene: TRBJ2-7
D gene: TRBD2
V gene: TRBV7-2
CDR3 DNA: TGTGCCAGCAGCTTGAAGGGACTAGCGGGAGGGTACGAGCAGTACTTC
CDR3 protein: CASSLKGLAGGYEQYF

clone size: many
J gene: TRBJ1-1
D gene: .
V gene: TRBV5-1
CDR3 DNA: TGCGCCAGCAGCCTAAGCTTGAACACTGAAGCTTTCTTT
CDR3 protein: CASSLSLNTEAFF

clone size: many
J gene: TRBJ2-2
D gene: .
V gene: TRBV4-1
CDR3 DNA: TGCGCCAGCAGCCAAGAACCCTACACCGGGGAGCTGTTTTTT
CDR3 protein: CASSQEPYTGELFF

clone size: many
J gene: TRBJ2-1
D gene: .
V gene: TRBV7-3
CDR3 DNA: TGTGCCAGCAGCTTAGGGGGAACCTACAATGAGCAGTTCTTC
CDR3 protein: CASSLGGTYNEQFF